The clone carrying this T cell receptor (beta chain) was observed at least ten times. The target antigen is unknown. The data were taken from a study of Graves' ophthalmopathy and Graves' hyperthyroidism. Study-level points and caveats: Sensitivity of around 67% and specificity of 72% to 80% were achieved by the model that predicted ophthalmopathy progression. Blood also harbored most expanded thyroid clonotypes above 0.001 frequency. A classifier, a 13-signature model, separated ophthalmopathy from stable hyperthyroidism with about 87% sensitivity and 75% to 83% specificity.

Germline V gives CDR1 KGHDR, CDR2 SFDVKD. The length of the CDR3 is 12 residues. Trimming removed 6 bases at V and 6 bases at J, with 7 bases between. The PBMCs were taken from 10 ml of fresh peripheral blood. Amplification from RNA transcripts yielded the TCR beta CDR3 regions. First-round RT-PCR employed HTBI primers, with a second-round multiplex PCR after it. TCRdb independently ran MiXCR on the multiplex PCR reads; one entry per CDR3 protein. The sample holds 500,000 to 800,000 distinct CDR3 sequences; more than 40% are singletons and the top ten take more than 3%. This TCR derives from an adult man with Graves' ophthalmopathy. Material: peripheral blood. This chain joins TRBV24-1 and TRBJ2-2; no clear D gene. The DNA for the CDR3 is TGTGCCACCAGTTTATTCCCCGGGGAGCTGTTTTTT. Protein sequence: CATSLFPGELFF.